This TCR beta chain stems from a study of T cell responses to AZD1222 COVID-19 vaccine. The method was immunoSEQ multiplex PCR; TCRdb's version includes in-frame clones alone and lacks a portion of them. The sample gives nearly 110,000 clones, approximately 90% of which show up once; roughly 5% is in the top ten. This clone was seen just once. This CDR3 is 15 amino acids long. The germline V gene has CDR1 LGHDT and CDR2 YNNKEL (reference sequence). V lost 1 base and J 4 bases, leaving 11 bases between the germline ends. The receptor comes from an adult who received the AZD1222 COVID-19 vaccine. This sample comprised peripheral blood, obtained 28 days after the second AZD1222 dose. V and J are TRBV3-1 (or the pseudogene TRBV3-2) and TRBJ1-5; D remains ambiguous. As DNA, the CDR3 is TGTGCCAGCAGCCAAGGCCCCAACGTGAATCAGCCCCAGCATTTT. It encodes CASSQGPNVNQPQHF.